This T cell receptor beta chain emerged from a study of chemoradiotherapy in HPV16-positive cancers. Points from the study as a whole: Candidate HPV-specific clones and E7-related TCR motifs grew in tumor during treatment.

This clone was seen just once. Its antigen is undetermined. The method was immunoSEQ multiplex PCR; TCRdb's version includes in-frame clones alone and lacks a portion of them. Of more than 9,000 clones in the sample, 75% to 80% were seen once. This clonotype originated in a human donor with HPV-associated anogenital cancer. Sampling was done from a patient who underwent chemoradiotherapy.

The CDR3 DNA follows: TGTGCCAGCAGTCTAAGGGGGACAGCGGGGAGCTCCTACGAGCAGTACTTC. The encoded protein is CASSLRGTAGSSYEQYF. The genes are TRBV27 and TRBJ2-7, with D possibly being TRBD1 or TRBD2 (7 bases each). The germline V and J ends were trimmed by 5 bases and 0 bases, with 20 bases remaining between them. The germline V gene has CDR1 MNHEY and CDR2 SMNVEV (reference sequence). CDR3 length: 17 residues.